This record looks at one TCR beta chain sequence and its context. Sequencing used immunoSEQ multiplex PCR; TCRdb keeps in-frame clones, though not all of them. The sample carries tens of thousands of clones, roughly 80% recorded once. The V end lost 3 bases, the J end lost 6 bases, and 8 bases lay between the germline ends. The CDR3 has 12 amino acids. Germline loops: CDR1 SGHRS, CDR2 YFSETQ. The data stem from a study of OX40 agonist ivuxolimab in advanced cancers. Specimen: CD4+ or CD8+ T cells sorted from blood, collected in a trial of the OX40 agonist ivuxolimab. The V gene is TRBV5-1, the J gene TRBJ2-3; D possibly corresponds to TRBD1 (6 bases). This TCR derives from an adult with an advanced solid tumor such as melanoma, head and neck, liver or kidney cancer. DNA for the CDR3: TGCGCCAGCAGCTCGCAGGGGGATACGCAGTATTTT. Residues: CASSSQGDTQYF.